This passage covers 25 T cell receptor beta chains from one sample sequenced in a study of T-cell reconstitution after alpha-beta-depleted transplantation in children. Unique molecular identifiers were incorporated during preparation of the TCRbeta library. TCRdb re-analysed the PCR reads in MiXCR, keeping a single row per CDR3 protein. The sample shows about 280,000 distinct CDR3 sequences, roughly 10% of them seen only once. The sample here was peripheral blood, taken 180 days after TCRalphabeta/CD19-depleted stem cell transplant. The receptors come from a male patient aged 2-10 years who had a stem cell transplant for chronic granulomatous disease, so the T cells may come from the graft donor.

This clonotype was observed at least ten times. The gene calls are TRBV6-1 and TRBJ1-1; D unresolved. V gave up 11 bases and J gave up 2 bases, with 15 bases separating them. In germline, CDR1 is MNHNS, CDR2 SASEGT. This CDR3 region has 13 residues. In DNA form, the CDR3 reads TGTGCCCCCCATTGGGTGACCAACACTGAAGCTTTCTTT. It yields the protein CAPHWVTNTEAFF.

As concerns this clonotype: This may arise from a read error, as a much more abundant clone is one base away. In nucleotides, the CDR3 is TGTGCCAGCAGCACCCGACTAGTGGGATTTGGAGATACGCAGTATTTT. As protein: CASSTRLVGFGDTQYF. This chain links TRBV12-3 or TRBV12-4 with TRBJ2-3; tentatively, D is TRBD2 (6 bases). V was trimmed by 6 bases and J by 5 bases, leaving 21 bases between them. The CDR3 sequence is 16 residues long.

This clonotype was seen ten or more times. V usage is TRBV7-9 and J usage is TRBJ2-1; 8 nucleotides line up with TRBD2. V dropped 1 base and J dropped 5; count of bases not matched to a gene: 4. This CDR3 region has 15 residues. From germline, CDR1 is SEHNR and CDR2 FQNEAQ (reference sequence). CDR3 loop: CASSLGTSKDNEQFF. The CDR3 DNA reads TGTGCCAGCAGCTTAGGGACTAGCAAAGACAATGAGCAGTTCTTC.

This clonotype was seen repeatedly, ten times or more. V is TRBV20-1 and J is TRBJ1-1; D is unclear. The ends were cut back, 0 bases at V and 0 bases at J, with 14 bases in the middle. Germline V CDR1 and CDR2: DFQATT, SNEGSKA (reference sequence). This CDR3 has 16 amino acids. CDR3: CSARDISGSMNTEAFF. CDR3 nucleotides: TGCAGTGCTAGAGATATCTCCGGCAGTATGAACACTGAAGCTTTCTTT.

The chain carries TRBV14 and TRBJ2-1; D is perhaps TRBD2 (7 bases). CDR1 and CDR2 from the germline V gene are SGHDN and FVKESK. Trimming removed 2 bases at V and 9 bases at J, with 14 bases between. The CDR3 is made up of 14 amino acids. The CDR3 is CASSQFGGQGEQFF. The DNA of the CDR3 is TGTGCCAGCAGCCAATTCGGGGGGCAGGGTGAGCAGTTCTTC.

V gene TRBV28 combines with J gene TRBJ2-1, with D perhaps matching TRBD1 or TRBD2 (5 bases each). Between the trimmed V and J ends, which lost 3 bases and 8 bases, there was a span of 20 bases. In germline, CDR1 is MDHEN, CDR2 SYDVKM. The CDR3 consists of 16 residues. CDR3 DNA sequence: TGTGCCAGCAGTTTGATTTTGGGGACCGAAGGCTATGAGCAGTTCTTC. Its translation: CASSLILGTEGYEQFF.

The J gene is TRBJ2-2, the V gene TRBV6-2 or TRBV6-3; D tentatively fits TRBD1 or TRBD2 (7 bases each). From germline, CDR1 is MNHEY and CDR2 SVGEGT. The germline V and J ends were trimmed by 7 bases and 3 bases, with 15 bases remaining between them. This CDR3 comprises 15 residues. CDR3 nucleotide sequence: TGTGCCAGCACCAAAGCGGGGACAGACACCGGGGAGCTGTTTTTT. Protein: CASTKAGTDTGELFF.

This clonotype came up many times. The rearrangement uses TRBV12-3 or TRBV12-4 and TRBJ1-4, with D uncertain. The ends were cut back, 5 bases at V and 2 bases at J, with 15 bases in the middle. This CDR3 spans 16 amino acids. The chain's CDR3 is CASSLQDVSTNEKLFF. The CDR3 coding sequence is TGTGCCAGCAGTCTTCAAGACGTGTCGACTAATGAAAAACTGTTTTTT.

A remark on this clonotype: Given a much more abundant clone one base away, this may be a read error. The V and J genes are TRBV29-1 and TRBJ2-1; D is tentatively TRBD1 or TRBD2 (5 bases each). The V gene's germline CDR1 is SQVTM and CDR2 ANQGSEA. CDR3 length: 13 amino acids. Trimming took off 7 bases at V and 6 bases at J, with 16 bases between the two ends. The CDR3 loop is CSAEGLPGNEQFF. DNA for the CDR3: TGCAGCGCCGAGGGGCTACCGGGCAATGAGCAGTTCTTC.

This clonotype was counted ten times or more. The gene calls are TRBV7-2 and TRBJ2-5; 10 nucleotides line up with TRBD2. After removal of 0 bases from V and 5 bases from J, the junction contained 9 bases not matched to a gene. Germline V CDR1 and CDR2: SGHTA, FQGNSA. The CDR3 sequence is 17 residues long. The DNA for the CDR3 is TGTGCCAGCAGCTTAGCGCTAGCGGGAGTCGGAATGGAGACCCAGTACTTC. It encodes CASSLALAGVGMETQYF.

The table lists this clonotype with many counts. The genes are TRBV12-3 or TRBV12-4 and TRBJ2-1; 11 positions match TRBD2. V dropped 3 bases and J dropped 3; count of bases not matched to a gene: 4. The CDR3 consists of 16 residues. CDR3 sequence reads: CASSFGGTSGYNEQFF. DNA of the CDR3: TGTGCCAGCAGTTTTGGTGGGACTAGCGGCTACAATGAGCAGTTCTTC.

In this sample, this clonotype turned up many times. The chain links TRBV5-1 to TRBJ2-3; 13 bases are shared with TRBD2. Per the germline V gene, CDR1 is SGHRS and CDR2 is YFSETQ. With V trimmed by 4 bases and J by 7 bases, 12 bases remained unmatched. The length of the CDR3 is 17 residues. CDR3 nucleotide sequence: TGCGCCAGCAGCCCGTTAGGACTAGCGGGAGAGGACAATACGCAGTATTTT. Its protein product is CASSPLGLAGEDNTQYF.

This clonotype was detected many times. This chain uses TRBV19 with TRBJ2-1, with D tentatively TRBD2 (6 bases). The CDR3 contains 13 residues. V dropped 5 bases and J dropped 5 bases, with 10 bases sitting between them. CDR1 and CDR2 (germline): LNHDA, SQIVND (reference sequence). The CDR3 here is CASSERLDNEQFF. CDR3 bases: TGTGCCAGTAGTGAAAGACTAGACAATGAGCAGTTCTTC.

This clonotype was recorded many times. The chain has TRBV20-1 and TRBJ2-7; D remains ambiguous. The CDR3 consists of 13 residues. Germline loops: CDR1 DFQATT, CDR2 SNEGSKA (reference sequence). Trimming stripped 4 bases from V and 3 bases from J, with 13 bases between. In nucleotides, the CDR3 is TGCAGTGCTACGACCCCCACCGGCTACGAGCAGTACTTC. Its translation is CSATTPTGYEQYF.

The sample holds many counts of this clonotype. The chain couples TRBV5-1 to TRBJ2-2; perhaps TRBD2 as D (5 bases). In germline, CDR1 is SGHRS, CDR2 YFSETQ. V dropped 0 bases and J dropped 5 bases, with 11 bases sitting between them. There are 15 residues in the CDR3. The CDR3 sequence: CASSLVRAVTGELFF. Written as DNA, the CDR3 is TGCGCCAGCAGCTTGGTGCGAGCGGTGACCGGGGAGCTGTTTTTT.

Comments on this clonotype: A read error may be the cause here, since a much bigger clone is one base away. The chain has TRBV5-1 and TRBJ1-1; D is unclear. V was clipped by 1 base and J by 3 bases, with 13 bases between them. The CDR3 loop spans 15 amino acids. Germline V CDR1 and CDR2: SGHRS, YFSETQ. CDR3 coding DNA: TGCGCCAGCAGCTTGTTGGGCATGAGAGACACTGAAGCTTTCTTT. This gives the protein CASSLLGMRDTEAFF.

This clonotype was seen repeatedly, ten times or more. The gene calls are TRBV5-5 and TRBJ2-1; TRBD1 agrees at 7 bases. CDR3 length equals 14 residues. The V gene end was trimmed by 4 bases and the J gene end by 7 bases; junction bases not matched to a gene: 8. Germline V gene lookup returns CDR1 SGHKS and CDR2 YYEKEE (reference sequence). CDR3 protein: CASSQRQGSNEQFF. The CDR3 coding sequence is TGTGCCAGCAGCCAGCGACAGGGTAGTAATGAGCAGTTCTTC.

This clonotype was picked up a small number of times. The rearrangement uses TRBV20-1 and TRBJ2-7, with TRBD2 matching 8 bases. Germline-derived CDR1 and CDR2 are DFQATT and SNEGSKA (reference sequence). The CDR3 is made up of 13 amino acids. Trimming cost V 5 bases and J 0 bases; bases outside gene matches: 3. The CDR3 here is CSAPAGGSYEQYF. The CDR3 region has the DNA TGCAGTGCTCCTGCGGGGGGCTCCTACGAGCAGTACTTC.

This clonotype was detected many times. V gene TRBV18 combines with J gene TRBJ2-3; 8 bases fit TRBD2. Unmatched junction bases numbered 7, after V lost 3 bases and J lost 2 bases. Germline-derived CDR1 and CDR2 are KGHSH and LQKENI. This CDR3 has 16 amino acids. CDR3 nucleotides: TGTGCCAGCTCACCTCTAGGCGGGGGGCTCACAGATACGCAGTATTTT. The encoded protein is CASSPLGGGLTDTQYF.

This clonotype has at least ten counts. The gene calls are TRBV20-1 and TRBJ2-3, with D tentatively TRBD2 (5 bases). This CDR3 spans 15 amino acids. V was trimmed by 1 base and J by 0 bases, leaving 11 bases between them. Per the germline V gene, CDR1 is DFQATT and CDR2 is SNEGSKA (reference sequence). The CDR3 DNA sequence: TGCAGTGCTAGAGGTCCGGGAATCAGCACAGATACGCAGTATTTT. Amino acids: CSARGPGISTDTQYF.

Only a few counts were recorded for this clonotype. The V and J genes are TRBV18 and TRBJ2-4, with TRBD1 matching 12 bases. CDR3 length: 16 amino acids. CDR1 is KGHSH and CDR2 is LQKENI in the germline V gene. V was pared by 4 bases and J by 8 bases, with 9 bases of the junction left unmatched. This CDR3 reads CASSLPGQGAGDIQYF. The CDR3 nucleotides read TGTGCCAGCTCACTTCCGGGACAGGGGGCCGGAGACATTCAGTACTTC.

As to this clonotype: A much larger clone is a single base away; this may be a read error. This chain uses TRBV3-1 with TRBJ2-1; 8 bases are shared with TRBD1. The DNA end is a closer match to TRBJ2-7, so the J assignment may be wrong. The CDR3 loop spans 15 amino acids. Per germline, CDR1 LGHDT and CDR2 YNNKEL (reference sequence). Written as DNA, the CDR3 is TGTGCCAGCAGTCCCAGATCAGGGGGCTACAATGAGCAGTACTTC. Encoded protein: CASSPRSGGYNEQYF.

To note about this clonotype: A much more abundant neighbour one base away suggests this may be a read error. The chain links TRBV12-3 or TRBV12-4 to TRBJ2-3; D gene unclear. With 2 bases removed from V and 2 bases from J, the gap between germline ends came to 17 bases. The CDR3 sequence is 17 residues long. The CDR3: CASSLPPTDYSTDTQYF. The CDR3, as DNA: TGTGCCAGCAGTTTACCCCCCACAGATTACTCCACAGATACGCAGTATTTT.

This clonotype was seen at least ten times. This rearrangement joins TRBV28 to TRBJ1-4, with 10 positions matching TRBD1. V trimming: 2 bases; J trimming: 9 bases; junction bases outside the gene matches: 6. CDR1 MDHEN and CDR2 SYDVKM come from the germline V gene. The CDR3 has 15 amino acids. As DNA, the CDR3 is TGTGCCAGCAGTTTAGGGACAGGGGCGAGTAAAAAACTGTTTTTT. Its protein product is CASSLGTGASKKLFF.

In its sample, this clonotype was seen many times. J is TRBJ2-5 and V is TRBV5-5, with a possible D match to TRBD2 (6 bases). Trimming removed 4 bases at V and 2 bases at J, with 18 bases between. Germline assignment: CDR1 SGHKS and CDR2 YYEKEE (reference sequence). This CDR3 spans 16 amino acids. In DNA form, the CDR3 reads TGTGCCAGCAGCCTCGGAGGGTTTAGGTATCAAGAGACCCAGTACTTC. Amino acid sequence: CASSLGGFRYQETQYF.